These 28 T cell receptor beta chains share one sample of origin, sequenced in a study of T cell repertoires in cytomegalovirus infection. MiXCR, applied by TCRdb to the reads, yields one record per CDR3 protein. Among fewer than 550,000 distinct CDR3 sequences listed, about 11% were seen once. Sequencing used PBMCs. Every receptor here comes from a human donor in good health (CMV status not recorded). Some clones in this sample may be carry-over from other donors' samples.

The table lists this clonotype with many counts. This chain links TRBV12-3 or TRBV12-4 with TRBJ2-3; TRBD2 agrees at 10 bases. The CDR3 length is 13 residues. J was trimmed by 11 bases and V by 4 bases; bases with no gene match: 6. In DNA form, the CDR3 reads TGTGCCAGCAGTTATCTCGTAGCGGGGGGGCAGTATTTT. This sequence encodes CASSYLVAGGQYF.

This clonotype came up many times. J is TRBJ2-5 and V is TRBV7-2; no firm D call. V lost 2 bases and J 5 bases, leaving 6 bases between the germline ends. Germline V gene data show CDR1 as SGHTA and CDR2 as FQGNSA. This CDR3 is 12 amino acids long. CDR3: CASSLQGETQYF. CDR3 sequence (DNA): TGTGCCAGCAGCTTACAAGGGGAGACCCAGTACTTC.

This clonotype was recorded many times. The chain's CDR3 is CASSPHGSSYEQYF. The CDR3 nucleotides are TGTGCCAGCAGTCCCCACGGGAGCTCCTACGAGCAGTACTTC. The rearrangement uses TRBV28 and TRBJ2-7; perhaps TRBD2 as D (6 bases). Germline CDR1 and CDR2: MDHEN and SYDVKM. The CDR3 consists of 14 residues. V lost 5 bases to trimming and J lost 0 bases, with 11 bases between them.

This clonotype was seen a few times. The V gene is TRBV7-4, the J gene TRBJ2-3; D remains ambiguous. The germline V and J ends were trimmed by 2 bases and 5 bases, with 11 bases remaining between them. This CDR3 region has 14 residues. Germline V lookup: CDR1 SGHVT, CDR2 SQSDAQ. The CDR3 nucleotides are TGTGCCAGCAGCTTATTCGAGGTGGAAGATACGCAGTATTTT. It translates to CASSLFEVEDTQYF.

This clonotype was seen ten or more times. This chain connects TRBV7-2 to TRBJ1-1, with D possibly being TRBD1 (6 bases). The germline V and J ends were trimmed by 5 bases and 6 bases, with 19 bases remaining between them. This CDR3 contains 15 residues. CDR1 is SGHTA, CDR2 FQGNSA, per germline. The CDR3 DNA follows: TGTGCCAGCAGCGCAGGAGGGGGGGGAGGCGCTGAAGCTTTCTTT. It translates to CASSAGGGGGAEAFF.

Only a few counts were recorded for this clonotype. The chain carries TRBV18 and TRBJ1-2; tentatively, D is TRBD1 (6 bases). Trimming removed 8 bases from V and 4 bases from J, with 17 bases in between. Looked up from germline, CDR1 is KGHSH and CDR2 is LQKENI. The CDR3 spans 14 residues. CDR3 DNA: TGTGCCAGCCACGAGGACAGTTCCATCTATGGCTACACCTTC. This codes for CASHEDSSIYGYTF.

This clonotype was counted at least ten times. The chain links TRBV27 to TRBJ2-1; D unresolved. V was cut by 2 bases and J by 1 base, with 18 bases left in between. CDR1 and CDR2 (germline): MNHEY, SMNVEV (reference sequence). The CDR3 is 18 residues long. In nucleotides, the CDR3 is TGTGCCAGCAGTTTAGGGGTCAGCAGACGGGTTTCCTACAATGAGCAGTTCTTC. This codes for CASSLGVSRRVSYNEQFF.

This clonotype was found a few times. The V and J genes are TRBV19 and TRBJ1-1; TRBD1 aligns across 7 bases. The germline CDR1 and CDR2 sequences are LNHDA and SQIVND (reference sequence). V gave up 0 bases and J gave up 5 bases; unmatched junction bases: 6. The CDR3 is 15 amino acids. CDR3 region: CASSIEATGVTEAFF. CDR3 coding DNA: TGTGCCAGTAGTATAGAAGCAACAGGGGTGACTGAAGCTTTCTTT.

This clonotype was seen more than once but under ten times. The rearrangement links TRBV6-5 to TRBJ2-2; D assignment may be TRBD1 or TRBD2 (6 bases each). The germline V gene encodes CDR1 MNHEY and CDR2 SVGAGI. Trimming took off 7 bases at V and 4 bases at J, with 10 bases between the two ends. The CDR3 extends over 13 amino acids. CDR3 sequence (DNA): TGTGCCAGCATGAGGGGGGCCACCGGGGAGCTGTTTTTT. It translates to CASMRGATGELFF.

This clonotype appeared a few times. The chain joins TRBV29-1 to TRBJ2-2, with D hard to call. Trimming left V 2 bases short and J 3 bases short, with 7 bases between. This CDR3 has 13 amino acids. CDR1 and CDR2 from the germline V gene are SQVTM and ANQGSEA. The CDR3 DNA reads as TGCAGCGTTGAAAGGCAGCACACCGGGGAGCTGTTTTTT. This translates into CSVERQHTGELFF.

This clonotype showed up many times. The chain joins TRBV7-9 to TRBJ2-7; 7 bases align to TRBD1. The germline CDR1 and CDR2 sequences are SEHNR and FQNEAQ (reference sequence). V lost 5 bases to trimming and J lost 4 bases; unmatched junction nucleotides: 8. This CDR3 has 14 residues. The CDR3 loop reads CASSHSDREYEQYF. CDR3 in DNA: TGTGCCAGCAGCCACAGCGACAGGGAATACGAGCAGTACTTC.

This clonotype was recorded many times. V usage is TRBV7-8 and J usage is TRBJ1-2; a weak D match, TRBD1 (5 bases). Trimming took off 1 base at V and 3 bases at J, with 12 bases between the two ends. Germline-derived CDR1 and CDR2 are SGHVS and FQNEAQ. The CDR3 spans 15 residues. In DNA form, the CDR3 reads TGTGCCAGCAGCTTAGTCGAGGGCAGGGACTATGGCTACACCTTC. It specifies CASSLVEGRDYGYTF.

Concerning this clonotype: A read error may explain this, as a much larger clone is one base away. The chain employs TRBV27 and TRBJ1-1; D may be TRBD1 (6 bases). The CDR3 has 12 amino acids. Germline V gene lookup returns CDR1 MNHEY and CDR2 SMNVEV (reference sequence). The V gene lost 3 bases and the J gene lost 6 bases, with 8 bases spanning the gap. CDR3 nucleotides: TGTGCCAGCAGTTTGGCAGGGGCTGAAGCTTTCTTT. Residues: CASSLAGAEAFF.

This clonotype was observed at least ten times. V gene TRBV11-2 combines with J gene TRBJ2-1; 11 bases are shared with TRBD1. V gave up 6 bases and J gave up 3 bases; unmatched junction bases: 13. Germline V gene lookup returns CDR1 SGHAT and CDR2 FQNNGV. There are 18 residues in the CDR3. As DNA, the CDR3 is TGTGCCAGCAGAGCCCAGGGGGGACAGGGGGTGGACTACAATGAGCAGTTCTTC. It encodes CASRAQGGQGVDYNEQFF. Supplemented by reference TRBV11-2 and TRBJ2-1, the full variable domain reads EAGVAQSPRYKIIEKRQSVAFWCNPISGHATLYWYQQILGQGPKLLIQFQNNGVVDDSQLPKDRFSAERLKGVDSTLKIQPAKLEDSAVYLCASRAQGGQGVDYNEQFFGPGTRLTVL.

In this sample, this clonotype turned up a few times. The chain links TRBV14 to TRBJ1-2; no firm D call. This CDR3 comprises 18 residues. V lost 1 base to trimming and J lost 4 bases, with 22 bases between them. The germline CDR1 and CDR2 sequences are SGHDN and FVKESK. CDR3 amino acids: CASSQGRGSSSKTYGYTF. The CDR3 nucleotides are TGTGCCAGCAGCCAAGGGCGGGGTTCCAGCTCGAAAACCTATGGCTACACCTTC. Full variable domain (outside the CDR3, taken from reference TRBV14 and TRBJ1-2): EAGVTQFPSHSVIEKGQTVTLRCDPISGHDNLYWYRRVMGKEIKFLLHFVKESKQDESGMPNNRFLAERTGGTYSTLKVQPAELEDSGVYFCASSQGRGSSSKTYGYTFGSGTRLTVV.

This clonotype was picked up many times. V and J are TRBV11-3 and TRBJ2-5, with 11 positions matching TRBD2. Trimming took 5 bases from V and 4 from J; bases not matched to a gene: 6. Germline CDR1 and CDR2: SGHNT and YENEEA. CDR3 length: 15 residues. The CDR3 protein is CASSLTSGSGETQYF. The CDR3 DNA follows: TGTGCCAGCAGCCTTACTAGCGGGAGTGGAGAGACCCAGTACTTC.

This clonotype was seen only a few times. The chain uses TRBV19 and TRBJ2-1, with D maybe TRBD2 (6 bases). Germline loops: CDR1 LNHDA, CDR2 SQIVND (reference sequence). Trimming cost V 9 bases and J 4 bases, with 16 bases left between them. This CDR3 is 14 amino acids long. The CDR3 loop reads CASQRGLGYNEQFF. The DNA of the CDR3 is TGTGCCAGCCAAAGGGGACTGGGTTACAATGAGCAGTTCTTC.

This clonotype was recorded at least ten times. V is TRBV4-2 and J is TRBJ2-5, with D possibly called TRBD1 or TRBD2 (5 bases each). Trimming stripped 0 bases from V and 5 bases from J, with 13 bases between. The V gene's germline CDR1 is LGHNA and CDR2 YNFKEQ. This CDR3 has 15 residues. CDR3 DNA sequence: TGTGCCAGCAGCCAAGATAGGCTAGCAGGGGAGACCCAGTACTTC. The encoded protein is CASSQDRLAGETQYF.

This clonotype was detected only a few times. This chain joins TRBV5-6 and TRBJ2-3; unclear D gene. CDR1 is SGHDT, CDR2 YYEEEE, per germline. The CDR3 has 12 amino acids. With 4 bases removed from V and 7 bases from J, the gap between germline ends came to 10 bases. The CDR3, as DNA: TGTGCCAGCAGCCTACGAGAGTATACGCAGTATTTT. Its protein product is CASSLREYTQYF.

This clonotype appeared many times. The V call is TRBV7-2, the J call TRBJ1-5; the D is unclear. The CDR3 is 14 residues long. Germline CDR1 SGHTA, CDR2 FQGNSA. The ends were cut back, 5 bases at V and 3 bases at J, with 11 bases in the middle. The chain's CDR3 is CASSPRASNQPQHF. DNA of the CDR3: TGTGCCAGCAGCCCCCGGGCCTCCAATCAGCCCCAGCATTTT.

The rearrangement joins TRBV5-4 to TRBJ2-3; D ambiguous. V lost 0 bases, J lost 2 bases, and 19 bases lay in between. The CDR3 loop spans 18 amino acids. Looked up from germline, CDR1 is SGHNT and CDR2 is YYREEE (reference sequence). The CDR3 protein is CASSLAVTKGQTTDTQYF. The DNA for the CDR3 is TGTGCCAGCAGCTTGGCCGTTACGAAGGGCCAAACCACAGATACGCAGTATTTT. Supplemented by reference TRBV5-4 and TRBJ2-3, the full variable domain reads ETGVTQSPTHLIKTRGQQVTLRCSSQSGHNTVSWYQQALGQGPQFIFQYYREEENGRGNFPPRFSGLQFPNYSSELNVNALELDDSALYLCASSLAVTKGQTTDTQYFGPGTRLTVL.

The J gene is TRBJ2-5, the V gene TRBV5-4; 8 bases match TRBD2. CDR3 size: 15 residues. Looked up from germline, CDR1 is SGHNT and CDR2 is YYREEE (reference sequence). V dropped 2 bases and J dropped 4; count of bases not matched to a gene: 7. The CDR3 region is CASSLGGGYGETQYF. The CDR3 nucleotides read TGTGCCAGCAGCTTAGGCGGGGGGTATGGAGAGACCCAGTACTTC.

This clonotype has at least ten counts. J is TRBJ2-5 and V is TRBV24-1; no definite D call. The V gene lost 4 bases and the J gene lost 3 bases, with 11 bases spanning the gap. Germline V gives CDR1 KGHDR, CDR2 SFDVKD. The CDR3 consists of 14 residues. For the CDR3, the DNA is TGTGCCACCAGTGACCCGGCTCGGGAAGAGACCCAGTACTTC. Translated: CATSDPAREETQYF.

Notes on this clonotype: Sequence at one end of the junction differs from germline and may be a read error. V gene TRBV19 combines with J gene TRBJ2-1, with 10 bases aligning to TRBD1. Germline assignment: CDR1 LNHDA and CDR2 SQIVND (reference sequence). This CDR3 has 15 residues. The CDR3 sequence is CARSIGTGVVGEQFF. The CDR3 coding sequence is TGTGCCAGAAGTATCGGGACAGGGGTGGTGGGTGAGCAGTTCTTC.

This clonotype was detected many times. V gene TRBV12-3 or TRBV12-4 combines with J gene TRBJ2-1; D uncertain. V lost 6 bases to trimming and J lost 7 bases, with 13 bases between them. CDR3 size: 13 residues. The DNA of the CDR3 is TGTGCCAGCAGCCTGAACGCATGGAATGAGCAGTTCTTC. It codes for CASSLNAWNEQFF.

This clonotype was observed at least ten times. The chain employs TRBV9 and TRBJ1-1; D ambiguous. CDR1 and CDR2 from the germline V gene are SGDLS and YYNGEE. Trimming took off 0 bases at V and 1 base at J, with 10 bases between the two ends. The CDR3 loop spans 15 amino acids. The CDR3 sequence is CASSVVGGRNTEAFF. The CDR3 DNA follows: TGTGCCAGCAGCGTAGTTGGAGGGAGGAACACTGAAGCTTTCTTT.

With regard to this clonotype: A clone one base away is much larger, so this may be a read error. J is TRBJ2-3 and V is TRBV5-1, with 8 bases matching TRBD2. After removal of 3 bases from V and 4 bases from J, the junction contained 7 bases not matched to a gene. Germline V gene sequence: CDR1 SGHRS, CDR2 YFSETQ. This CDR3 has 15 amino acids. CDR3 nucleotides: TGCGCCAGCAGCTCGGGAGCGGGGGAATCAGATACGCAGTATTTT. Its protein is CASSSGAGESDTQYF.

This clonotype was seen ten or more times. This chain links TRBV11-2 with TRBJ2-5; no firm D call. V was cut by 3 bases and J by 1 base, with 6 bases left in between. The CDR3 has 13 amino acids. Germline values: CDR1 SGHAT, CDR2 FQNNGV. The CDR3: CASSFGFQETQYF. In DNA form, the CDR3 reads TGTGCCAGCAGCTTTGGCTTCCAAGAGACCCAGTACTTC. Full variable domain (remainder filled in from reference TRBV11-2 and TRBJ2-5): EAGVAQSPRYKIIEKRQSVAFWCNPISGHATLYWYQQILGQGPKLLIQFQNNGVVDDSQLPKDRFSAERLKGVDSTLKIQPAKLEDSAVYLCASSFGFQETQYFGPGTRLLVL.